This TCR beta chain is from a study of control samples from healthy donors and cancer patients. The CDR3 contains 17 residues. CDR1 and CDR2 from the germline V gene are SNHLY and FYNNEI. V was clipped by 6 bases and J by 0 bases, with 18 bases between them. Method: immunoSEQ multiplex PCR; TCRdb's copy keeps in-frame clones and lacks some. The table records roughly 86,000 clones, about 92% of them present only once. The chain couples TRBV2 to TRBJ1-3; weak D call: TRBD1 (6 bases). What was sequenced was blood. The sequence was collected from a woman in her 30s in good health. CDR3 DNA sequence: TGTGCCAGCAGACAAGAGACCGGGACAAGCTCTGGAAACACCATATATTTT. Amino acids: CASRQETGTSSGNTIYF.